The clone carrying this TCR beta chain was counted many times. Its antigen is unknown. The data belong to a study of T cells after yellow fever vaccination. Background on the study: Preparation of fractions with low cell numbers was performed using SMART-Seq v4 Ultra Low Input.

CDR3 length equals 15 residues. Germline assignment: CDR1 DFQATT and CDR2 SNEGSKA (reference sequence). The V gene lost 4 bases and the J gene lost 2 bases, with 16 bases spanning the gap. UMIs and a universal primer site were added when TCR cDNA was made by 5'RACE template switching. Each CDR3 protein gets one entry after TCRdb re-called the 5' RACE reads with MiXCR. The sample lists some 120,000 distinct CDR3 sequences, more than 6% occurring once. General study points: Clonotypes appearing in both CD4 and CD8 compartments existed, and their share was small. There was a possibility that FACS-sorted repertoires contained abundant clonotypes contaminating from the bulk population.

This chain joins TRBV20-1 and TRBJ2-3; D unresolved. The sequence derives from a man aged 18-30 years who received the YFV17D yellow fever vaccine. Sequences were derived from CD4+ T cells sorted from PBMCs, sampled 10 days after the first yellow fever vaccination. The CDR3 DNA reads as TGCAGTGCTACTCTCGGCGGTTTCCCCACAGATACGCAGTATTTT. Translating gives CSATLGGFPTDTQYF.